This paragraph reports one T cell receptor (beta chain). This clonotype occurred many times. The clone's antigen remains unknown. No base-level quality is on record; no much larger clone is a single base apart. This sample stems from a study of human T cells and chemical hapten exposure (dated by TCRdb to about 2021). For context, the study as a whole: For sensitization, 2% DPC in acetone was applied to a 2 cm by 2 cm area of upper inner arm skin. Throughout the study period of 20 to 30 weeks, patients also received therapeutic DPC doses to the scalp every week. Patch tests used Finn chambers with 0.01% DPC on the upper back, scored after 6 days by International Contact Dermatitis Research Group standards. The mostly female patient cohort included alopecia areata with under or over 50% scalp involvement, alopecia totalis and alopecia universalis. Libraries were combined into a pool for sequencing, and differences in TCR yield between samples came mainly from small differences in library volumes within the pool. Peripheral blood TCR repertoire changes were tracked in vivo in alopecia patients during primary and secondary sensitization to the hapten diphenylcyclopropenone (DPC). Blood samples were taken from patients before sensitization (week 0) and at 2, 6 and about 24 weeks after DPC sensitization. For TCR sequencing, blood came from twenty-nine alopecia patients at anywhere from one to four time points (pre-sensitization, 2, 6 and 24 weeks). Here is what the overall study found, with its caveats: Because all patients had alopecia, a presumed autoimmune disease, the immune response of the patients might differ from that of healthy individuals. Expanded TCRs formed significantly more large CDR3 similarity clusters than pre-sensitization or healthy control sets, consistent with antigen-driven responses. DPC sensitization did not change the number of TCRs with a frequency above 1 in 1000, and there was no evidence of changes in global repertoire structure. Repeated subsampling changed both the strength of the expansion versus patch-test correlation and the threshold at which that correlation became significant. The number of PT1 expanded TCRs positively correlated with patch test score, significant at thresholds 8, 16 and 32 but not 4.

There are 13 amino acids in the CDR3, from cysteine to phenylalanine inclusive. Of all the DNA, just the CDR3 is kept, 39 bases in frame from base 1. The time point label of this sample denotes: patch test 2, 6 weeks after DPC sensitization. In light of the paper, this sample's treatment or condition label describes: therapeutic diphenylcyclopropenone sensitization with weekly scalp DPC. At every patch-test visit, the blood draw took place before the patch test was put on. Eligible patients were aged 18 to 70, diagnosed with alopecia, deemed suitable for DPC therapy, and excluded if pregnant. Total RNA was isolated from unfractionated whole blood collected in Tempus Blood RNA tubes. The protocol used for the library was RACE. TCRdb names NextSeq 500 as the instrument used. Library preparation attached unique molecular identifiers to individual cDNA molecules for quantitative, reproducible TCR counting. Both TCR alpha and TCR beta chains were sequenced from each blood RNA sample. As for the authors' bioinformatics: The median number of TCRs per sample was around 100,000, ranging from about 23,224 to 750,000. V, J and CDR3 annotation of the TCR reads was performed with the Decombinator software suite. For PS versus PT1 abundance plots, all samples were subsampled to the same number of TCRs (28,000). Expanded TCRs were defined as absent before sensitization and observed at least eight times at the 2-week time point. The public sequencing data were trimmed at Q25 with fastp and processed into clonotypes with MiXCR by TCRdb, which kept only in-frame beta chains. Duplicate CDR3 protein sequences are folded into a single record with the most common DNA and genes. The V and J calls, along with clone size, are taken from TCRdb and not from the paper's own processing. Here the sample has approximately 82,000 distinct CDR3 sequences; more than 6.5% occur a single time. Together, the top ten hold 1% to 1.5% of the sample.

The sample in question was whole blood, obtained in connection with sensitization to the hapten diphenylcyclopropenone (DPC). Recombination linked TRBV21-1 to TRBJ2-7. TRBV21-1 is a listed pseudogene. This sequence was found in a woman in her thirties with alopecia areata. Some clones in this sample may be carry-over from other donors' samples. The bases are TGTGCCAGCAGCCCTGGGGTTGGTTGCGAGCAGTACTTC. It codes for CASSPGVGCEQYF.